The clone carrying this T cell receptor beta chain showed up just a few times. What it binds is unknown. The sample comes from a study of beta chain features in type 1 diabetes. Study information: There were approximately 110,000,000 sorted cells examined across all samples. Study-wide findings and caveats: Moderately but significantly shorter TCRB CDR3s were found in Type 1 diabetes patients in all four CD4+ subsets.

Of the isolated RNA, all was reverse transcribed, and so the sequenced material was expressed TCRB transcripts. Profiling relied on immunoSEQ multiplex PCR, and the TCRdb table lists in-frame clones only, not all of them. The profile shows 200,000 to 300,000 clones, about a fifth of them singletons. V was clipped by 5 bases and J by 2 bases, with 10 bases between them. The CDR3 length is 13 residues. Germline CDR1 SGHTA, CDR2 FQGTGA. This receptor was taken from a woman aged 40-49 years with type 1 diabetes. J is TRBJ2-7 and V is TRBV7-3; weak D call: TRBD2 (6 bases). The specimen was naive CD4+ T cells from blood. The DNA of the CDR3 is TGTGCCAGCAGCCCACGCGGGGCCTACGAGCAGTACTTC. It codes for CASSPRGAYEQYF.